The clone carrying this T cell receptor (beta chain) appeared a few times. Its antigen is currently unknown. The sample comes from a study of cytotoxic CD8 clonotypes in ibrutinib-treated CLL. At the level of the study: Productive templates averaged about 260,000 per sample, and productive rearrangements 90,000 to 100,000.

Study conclusions and caveats: Sustained-remission and progressing patients' sampling times differed.

TCRdb keeps only in-frame clones here, not all; method: immunoSEQ multiplex PCR. The data hold more than 200,000 clones, with roughly 65% observed a single time. V was pared by 8 bases and J by 6 bases, with 11 bases between. The length of the CDR3 is 11 residues. Germline assignment: CDR1 MDHEN and CDR2 SYDVKM. The source of this sequence is a human donor with chronic lymphocytic leukemia. This specimen consisted of PBMCs, obtained after 12 months of ibrutinib treatment. The J gene is TRBJ2-7, the V gene TRBV28; D is unclear. The CDR3 loop is CASPSTTEQYF. Here the CDR3 DNA reads TGTGCCAGCCCAAGTACTACCGAGCAGTACTTC.